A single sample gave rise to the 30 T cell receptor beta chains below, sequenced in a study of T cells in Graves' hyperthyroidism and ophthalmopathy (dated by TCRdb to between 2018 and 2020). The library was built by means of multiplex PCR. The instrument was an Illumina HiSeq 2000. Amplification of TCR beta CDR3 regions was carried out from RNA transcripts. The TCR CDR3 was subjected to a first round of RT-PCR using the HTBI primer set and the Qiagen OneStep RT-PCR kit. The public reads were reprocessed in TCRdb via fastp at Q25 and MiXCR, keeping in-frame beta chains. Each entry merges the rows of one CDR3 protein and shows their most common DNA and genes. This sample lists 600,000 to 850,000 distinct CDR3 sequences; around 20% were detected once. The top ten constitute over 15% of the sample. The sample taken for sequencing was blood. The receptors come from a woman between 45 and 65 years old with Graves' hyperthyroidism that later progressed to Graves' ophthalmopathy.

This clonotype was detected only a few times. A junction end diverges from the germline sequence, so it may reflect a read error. CDR3: CAGSRTSGGLDEQFF. The CDR3, as DNA: TGTGCCGGCAGCCGGACTAGCGGGGGCCTCGATGAGCAGTTCTTC. This chain uses TRBV7-3 with TRBJ2-1; 13 bases agree with TRBD2. The CDR3 has 15 amino acids. Per germline, CDR1 SGHTA and CDR2 FQGTGA. Filled out from reference TRBV7-3 and TRBJ2-1, the complete variable domain reads GAGVSQTPSNKVTEKGKYVELRCDPISGHTALYWYRQSLGQGPEFLIYFQGTGAADDSGLPNDRFFAVRPEGSVSTLKIQRTERGDSAVYLCAGSRTSGGLDEQFFGPGTRLTVL.

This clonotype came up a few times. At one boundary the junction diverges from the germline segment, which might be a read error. This CDR3 reads CANSSPDINRGWYEQYF. CDR3 coding DNA: TGTGCCAACAGCTCCCCAGATATCAACAGGGGTTGGTACGAGCAGTACTTC. This sequence joins TRBV7-9 and TRBJ2-7; 7 bases map to TRBD1. Germline assignment: CDR1 SEHNR and CDR2 FQNEAQ (reference sequence). The CDR3 length is 17 residues.

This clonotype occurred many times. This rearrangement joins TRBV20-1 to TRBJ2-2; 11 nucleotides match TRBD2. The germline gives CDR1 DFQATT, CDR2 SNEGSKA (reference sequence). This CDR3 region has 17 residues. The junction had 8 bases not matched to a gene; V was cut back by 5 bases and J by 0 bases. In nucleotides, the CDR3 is TGCAGTGCTCCCACCTCTAGCGGGGGGCCGAACACCGGGGAGCTGTTTTTT. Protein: CSAPTSSGGPNTGELFF.

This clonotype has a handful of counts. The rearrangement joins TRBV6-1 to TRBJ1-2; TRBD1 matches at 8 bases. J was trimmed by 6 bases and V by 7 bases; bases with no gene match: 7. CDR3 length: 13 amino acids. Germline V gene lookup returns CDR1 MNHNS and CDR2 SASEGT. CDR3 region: CASIRTGGNGYTF. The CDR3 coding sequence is TGTGCCAGCATCCGAACAGGGGGGAATGGCTACACCTTC.

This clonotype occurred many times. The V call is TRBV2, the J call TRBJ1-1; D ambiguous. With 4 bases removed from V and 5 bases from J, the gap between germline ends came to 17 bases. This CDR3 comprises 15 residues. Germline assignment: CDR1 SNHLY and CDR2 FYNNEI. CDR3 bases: TGTGCCAGCAGTGCTTTTAGGACCCTTGGGACTGAAGCTTTCTTT. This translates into CASSAFRTLGTEAFF.

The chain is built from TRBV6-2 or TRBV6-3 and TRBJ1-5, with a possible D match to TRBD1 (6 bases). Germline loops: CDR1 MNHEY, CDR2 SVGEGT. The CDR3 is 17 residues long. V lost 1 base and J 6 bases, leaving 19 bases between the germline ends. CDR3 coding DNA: TGTGCCAGCAGTTACTTAACAGGGAGTGGGGTTCGTCAGCCCCAGCATTTT. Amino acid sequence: CASSYLTGSGVRQPQHF.

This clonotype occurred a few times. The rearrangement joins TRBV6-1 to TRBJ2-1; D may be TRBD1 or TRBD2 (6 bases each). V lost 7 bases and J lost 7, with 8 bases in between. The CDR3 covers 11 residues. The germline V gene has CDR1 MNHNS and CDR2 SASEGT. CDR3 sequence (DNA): TGTGCCAGCAAAGGGGGGAATGAGCAGTTCTTC. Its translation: CASKGGNEQFF.

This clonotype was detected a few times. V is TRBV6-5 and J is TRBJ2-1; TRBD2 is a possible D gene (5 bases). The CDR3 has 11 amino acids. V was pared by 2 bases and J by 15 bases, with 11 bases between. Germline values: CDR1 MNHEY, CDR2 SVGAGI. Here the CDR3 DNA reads TGTGCCAGCAGTTACGAGGGATCTCCGTTCTTC. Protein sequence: CASSYEGSPFF.

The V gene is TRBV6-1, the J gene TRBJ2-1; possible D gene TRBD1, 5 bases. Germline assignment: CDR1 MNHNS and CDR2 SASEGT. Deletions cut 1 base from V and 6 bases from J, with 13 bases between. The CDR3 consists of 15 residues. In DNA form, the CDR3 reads TGTGCCAGCAGTGAAGTGGTAGGGGCTGGCAATGAGCAGTTCTTC. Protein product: CASSEVVGAGNEQFF.

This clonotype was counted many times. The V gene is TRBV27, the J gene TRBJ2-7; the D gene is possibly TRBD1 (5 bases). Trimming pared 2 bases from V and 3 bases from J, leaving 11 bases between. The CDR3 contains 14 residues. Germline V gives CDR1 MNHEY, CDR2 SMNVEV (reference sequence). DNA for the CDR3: TGTGCCAGCAGTTTAACAGGCCGAGGCTACGAGCAGTACTTC. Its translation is CASSLTGRGYEQYF.

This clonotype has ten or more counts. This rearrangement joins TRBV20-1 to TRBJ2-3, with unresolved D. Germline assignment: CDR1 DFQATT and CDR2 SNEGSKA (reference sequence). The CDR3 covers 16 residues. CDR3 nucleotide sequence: TGCAGGGCGAAGGGCATGGGCTACCCTAGCACAGATACGCAGTATTTT. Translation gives CRAKGMGYPSTDTQYF.

The CDR3 region is CASSEAVSGGDTQYF. The CDR3 bases are TGTGCCAGCAGTGAAGCCGTGAGCGGGGGTGATACGCAGTATTTT. This rearrangement joins TRBV2 to TRBJ2-3; TRBD2 matches 8 bases. This CDR3 region has 15 residues. Per the germline V gene, CDR1 is SNHLY and CDR2 is FYNNEI. V lost 0 bases to trimming and J lost 6 bases; unmatched junction nucleotides: 5.

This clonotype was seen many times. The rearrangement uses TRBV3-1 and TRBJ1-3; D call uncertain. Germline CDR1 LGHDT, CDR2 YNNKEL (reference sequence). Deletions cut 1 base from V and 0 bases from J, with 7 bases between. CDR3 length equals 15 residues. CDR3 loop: CASSQVPDSGNTIYF. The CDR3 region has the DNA TGTGCCAGCAGCCAAGTGCCGGACTCTGGAAACACCATATATTTT.

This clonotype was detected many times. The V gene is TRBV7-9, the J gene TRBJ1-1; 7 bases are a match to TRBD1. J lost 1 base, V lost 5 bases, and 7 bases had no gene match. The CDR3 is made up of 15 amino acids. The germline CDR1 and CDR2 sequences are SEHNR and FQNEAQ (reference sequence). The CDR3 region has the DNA TGTGCCAGCAGCGTTAGACAGGGACAGAACACTGAAGCTTTCTTT. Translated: CASSVRQGQNTEAFF.

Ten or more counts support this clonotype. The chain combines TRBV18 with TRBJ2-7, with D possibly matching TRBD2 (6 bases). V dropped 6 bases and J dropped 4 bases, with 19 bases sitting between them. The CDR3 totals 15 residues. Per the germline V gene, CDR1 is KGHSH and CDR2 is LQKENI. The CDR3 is CASSPKWGVEYEQYF. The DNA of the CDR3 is TGTGCCAGCTCTCCTAAGTGGGGGGTTGAGTACGAGCAGTACTTC.

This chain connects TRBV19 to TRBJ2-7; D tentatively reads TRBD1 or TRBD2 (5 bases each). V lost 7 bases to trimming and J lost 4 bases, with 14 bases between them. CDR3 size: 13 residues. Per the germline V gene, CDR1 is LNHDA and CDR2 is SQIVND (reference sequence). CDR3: CASTSRGTYEQYF. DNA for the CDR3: TGTGCCAGTACATCACGGGGCACATACGAGCAGTACTTC.

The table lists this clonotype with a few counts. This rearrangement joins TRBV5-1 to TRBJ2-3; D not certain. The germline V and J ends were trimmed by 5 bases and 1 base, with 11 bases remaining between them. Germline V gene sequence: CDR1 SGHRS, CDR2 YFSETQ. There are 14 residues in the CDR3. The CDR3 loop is CASRLGGGTDTQYF. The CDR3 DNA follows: TGCGCCAGCAGGCTGGGCGGTGGCACAGATACGCAGTATTTT.

The CDR3, as DNA: TGCAGTACAAACAGGGGTGGAAAGGAGCAGTACTTC. Protein sequence: CSTNRGGKEQYF. V is TRBV20-1 and J is TRBJ2-7; 7 bases fit TRBD1. V lost 8 bases to trimming and J lost 7 bases; unmatched junction nucleotides: 11. This CDR3 contains 12 residues. Per the germline V gene, CDR1 is DFQATT and CDR2 is SNEGSKA (reference sequence).

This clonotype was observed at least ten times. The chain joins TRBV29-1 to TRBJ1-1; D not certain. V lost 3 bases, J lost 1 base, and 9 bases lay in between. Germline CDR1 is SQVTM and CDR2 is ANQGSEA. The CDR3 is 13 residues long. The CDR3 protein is CSVDVSGNTEAFF. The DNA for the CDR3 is TGCAGCGTTGATGTCTCGGGGAACACTGAAGCTTTCTTT.

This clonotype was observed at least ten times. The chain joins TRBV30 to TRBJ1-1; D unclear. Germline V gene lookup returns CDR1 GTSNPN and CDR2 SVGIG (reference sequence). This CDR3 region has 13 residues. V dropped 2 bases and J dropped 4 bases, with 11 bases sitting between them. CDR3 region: CAWSFRLITEAFF. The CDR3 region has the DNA TGTGCCTGGAGTTTCCGACTGATCACTGAAGCTTTCTTT.

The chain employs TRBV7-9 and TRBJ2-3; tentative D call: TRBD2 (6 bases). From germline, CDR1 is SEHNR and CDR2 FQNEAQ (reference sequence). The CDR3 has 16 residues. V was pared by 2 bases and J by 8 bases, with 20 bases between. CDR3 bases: TGTGCCAGCAGCTTAATATCCGGGAGCGCCTCAGCTACGCAGTATTTT. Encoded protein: CASSLISGSASATQYF.

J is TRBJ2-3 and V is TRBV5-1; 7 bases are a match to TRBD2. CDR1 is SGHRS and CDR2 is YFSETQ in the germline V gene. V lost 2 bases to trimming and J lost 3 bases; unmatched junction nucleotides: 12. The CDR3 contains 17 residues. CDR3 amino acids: CASSFRGGLSETDTQYF. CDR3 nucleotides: TGCGCCAGCAGCTTCCGGGGAGGGTTGAGTGAAACAGATACGCAGTATTTT.

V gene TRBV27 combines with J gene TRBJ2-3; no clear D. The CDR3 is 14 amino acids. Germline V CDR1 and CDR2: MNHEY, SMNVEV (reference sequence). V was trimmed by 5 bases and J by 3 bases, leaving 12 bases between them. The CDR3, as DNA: TGTGCCAGCAGTCTATTAGAAGAGACAGATACGCAGTATTTT. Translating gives CASSLLEETDTQYF.

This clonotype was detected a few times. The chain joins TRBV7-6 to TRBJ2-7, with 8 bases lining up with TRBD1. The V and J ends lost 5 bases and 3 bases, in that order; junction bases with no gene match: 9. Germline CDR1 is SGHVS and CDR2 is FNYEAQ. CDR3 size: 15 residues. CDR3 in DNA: TGTGCCAGCAGCGTAAGGACAGGGACAATCTACGAGCAGTACTTC. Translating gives CASSVRTGTIYEQYF.

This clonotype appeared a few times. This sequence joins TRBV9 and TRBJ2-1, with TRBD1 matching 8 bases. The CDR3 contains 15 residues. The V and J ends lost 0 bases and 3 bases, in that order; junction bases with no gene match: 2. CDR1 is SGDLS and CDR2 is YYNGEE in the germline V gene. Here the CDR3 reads CASSVVQGDYNEQFF. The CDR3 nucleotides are TGTGCCAGCAGCGTAGTACAGGGGGACTACAATGAGCAGTTCTTC.

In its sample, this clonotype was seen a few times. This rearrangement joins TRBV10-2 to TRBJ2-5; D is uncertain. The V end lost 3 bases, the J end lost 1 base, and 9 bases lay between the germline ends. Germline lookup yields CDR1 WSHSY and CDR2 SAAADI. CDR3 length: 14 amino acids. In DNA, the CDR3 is TGCGCCAGCAGTGATCAGACACCCCAAGAGACCCAGTACTTC. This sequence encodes CASSDQTPQETQYF.

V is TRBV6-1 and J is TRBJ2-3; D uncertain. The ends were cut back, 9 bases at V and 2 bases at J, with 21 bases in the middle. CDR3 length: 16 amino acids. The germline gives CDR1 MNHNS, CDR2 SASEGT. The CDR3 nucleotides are TGTGCCAGAAAAACAGCAACGTTACAATCCACAGATACGCAGTATTTT. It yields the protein CARKTATLQSTDTQYF.

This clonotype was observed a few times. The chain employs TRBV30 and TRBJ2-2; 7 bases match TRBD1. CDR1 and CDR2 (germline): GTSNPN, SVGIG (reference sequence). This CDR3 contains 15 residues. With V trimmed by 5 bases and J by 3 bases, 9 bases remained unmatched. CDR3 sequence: CAWGRGRVDTGELFF. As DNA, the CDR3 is TGTGCCTGGGGTAGGGGGCGCGTGGACACCGGGGAGCTGTTTTTT.

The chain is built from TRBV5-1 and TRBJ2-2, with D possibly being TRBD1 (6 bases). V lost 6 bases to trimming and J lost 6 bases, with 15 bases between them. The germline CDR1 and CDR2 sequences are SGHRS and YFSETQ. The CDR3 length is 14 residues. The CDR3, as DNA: TGCGCCAGCACCTCAAGGGGGTTCTCCGGGGAGCTGTTTTTT. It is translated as CASTSRGFSGELFF.

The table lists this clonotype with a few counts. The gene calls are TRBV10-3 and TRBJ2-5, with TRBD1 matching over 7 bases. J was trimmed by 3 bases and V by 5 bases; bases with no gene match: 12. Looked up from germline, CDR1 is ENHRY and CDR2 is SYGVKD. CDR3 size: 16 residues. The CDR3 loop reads CAISKMGQRGEETQYF. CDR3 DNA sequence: TGTGCCATCAGTAAGATGGGACAGCGAGGGGAAGAGACCCAGTACTTC.